Listed here is a single T cell receptor beta chain. The record originates from a study of cytomegalovirus exposure and HLA in healthy donors. Using immunoSEQ multiplex PCR, the repertoire was profiled, and TCRdb retains in-frame clones only, with some absent. Counted here are 55,000 to 80,000 clones, around 95% occurring once; the ten biggest clones make up roughly 6.6%. The CDR3 covers 14 residues. Germline lookup yields CDR1 SGHAT and CDR2 FQDESV (reference sequence). With 2 bases removed from V and 4 bases from J, the gap between germline ends came to 11 bases. This clonotype originated in a woman aged 18 to 35 in good health and CMV-seropositive. The V and J genes are TRBV11-1 and TRBJ1-2; tentatively, D is TRBD1 (5 bases). The sequenced sample was PBMCs. As DNA, the CDR3 is TGTGCCAGCAGCTTAAGACGGGACTCCTATGGCTACACCTTC. Translating it yields CASSLRRDSYGYTF.